At least ten counts were recorded for the clone carrying this T cell receptor beta chain. Its antigen is still unknown. The data belong to a study of early T cells in non-severe SARS-CoV-2 infection. The wider study: Sequencing targeted bulk RNA from unsorted whole blood, leaving chains unpaired. Findings and caveats of the study: VDJdb-based annotation leaned toward anti-spike CD8 responses and missed private and CD4 specificities.

The CDR3 runs to 15 residues. Per germline, CDR1 MNHEY and CDR2 SVGEGT. Trimming at V came to 5 bases and at J to 3 bases, leaving 7 bases not matched to a gene. The protocol attached unique molecular identifiers to individual cDNA molecules. TCRdb redid the calling of the 5' RACE reads with MiXCR, one entry per CDR3 protein. The repertoire holds about 26,000 distinct CDR3 sequences, with 5% to 6.5% as singletons. This receptor was taken from an adult who was a healthcare worker with PCR-confirmed SARS-CoV-2 infection or an uninfected control (not recorded which). This chain connects TRBV6-2 or TRBV6-3 to TRBJ2-5; 9 nucleotides agree with TRBD2. Sequenced input: whole blood. CDR3 loop: CASSIGLAMKETQYF. CDR3 DNA sequence: TGTGCCAGCAGTATCGGACTAGCGATGAAAGAGACCCAGTACTTC.